The 32 T cell receptor beta chains in this list originate from one sample, sequenced in a study of cytomegalovirus exposure and HLA in healthy donors. PCR used 60 Vbeta primers and 13 Jbeta primers. TCRdb keeps only in-frame clones here, not all; method: immunoSEQ multiplex PCR. The sample records about 84,000 clones, around 68% being singletons. The specimen was PBMCs. The receptors originated from a middle-aged woman in good health and CMV-seropositive.

V usage is TRBV6-1 and J usage is TRBJ2-2, with 7 bases aligning to TRBD1. This CDR3 is 15 amino acids long. CDR1 is MNHNS and CDR2 is SASEGT in the germline V gene. With 5 bases clipped from V and 0 bases from J, the junction kept 3 bases outside the gene matches. The CDR3 sequence: CASSTGTANTGELFF. In nucleotides, the CDR3 is TGTGCCAGCAGTACCGGGACAGCGAACACCGGGGAGCTGTTTTTT.

CDR3 DNA: TGTGCCACCAGCCCCCGACTAGCGGGAGGCCAAGAGACCCAGTACTTC. Translation gives CATSPRLAGGQETQYF. This chain links TRBV15 with TRBJ2-5; 13 nucleotides match TRBD2. CDR3 length: 16 amino acids. Germline assignment: CDR1 LNHNV and CDR2 YYDKDF (reference sequence). Unmatched junction bases numbered 4, after V lost 5 bases and J lost 1 base.

The chain employs TRBV2 and TRBJ1-5; D is possibly TRBD1 (6 bases). Germline CDR1 reads SNHLY; CDR2 reads FYNNEI. Trimming stripped 6 bases from V and 4 bases from J, with 10 bases between. This CDR3 spans 13 amino acids. The CDR3 loop is CASSLDSNQPQHF. In DNA, the CDR3 is TGTGCCAGCAGCTTGGACAGTAATCAGCCCCAGCATTTT.

This clone was found a few times. This sequence joins TRBV7-9 and TRBJ1-2; D might be TRBD1 (5 bases). The CDR3 length is 15 residues. Between the trimmed V and J ends, which lost 1 base and 8 bases, there was a span of 17 bases. In germline, CDR1 is SEHNR, CDR2 FQNEAQ (reference sequence). For the CDR3, the DNA is TGTGCCAGCAGCTTAGGAGTTTCAGGGTCGTACGGCTACACCTTC. It encodes CASSLGVSGSYGYTF.

This clone came up a few times. J is TRBJ1-1 and V is TRBV6-8, with D possibly matching TRBD1 (6 bases). CDR1 is MNHGY, CDR2 SAAAGT, per germline. Trimming removed 2 bases at V and 5 bases at J, with 9 bases between. This CDR3 comprises 13 residues. CDR3 nucleotides: TGTGCCAGCAGTTACGGCCAGGGGACTGAAGCTTTCTTT. It translates to CASSYGQGTEAFF.

This sequence joins TRBV5-4 and TRBJ1-1; 7 positions agree with TRBD1. The junction had 14 bases not matched to a gene; V was cut back by 4 bases and J by 5 bases. CDR1 and CDR2 from the germline V gene are SGHNT and YYREEE (reference sequence). CDR3 length: 16 residues. DNA for the CDR3: TGTGCCAGCAGCCTAGCGACTCCGACAGGGAAGACTGAAGCTTTCTTT. Translated, it gives CASSLATPTGKTEAFF.

J is TRBJ2-1 and V is TRBV7-2, with 10 positions matching TRBD2. The CDR3 runs to 16 residues. Germline V lookup: CDR1 SGHTA, CDR2 FQGNSA. Trimming took 0 bases from V and 5 from J; bases not matched to a gene: 4. CDR3 DNA: TGTGCCAGCAGCTTAGCTTCTAGCGGGAGTAACAATGAGCAGTTCTTC. Translated: CASSLASSGSNNEQFF.

This clone turned up a few times. The same CDR3 arises from other DNA sequences in this sample as well. The chain employs TRBV6-1 and TRBJ2-5; 8 positions match TRBD1. This CDR3 is 15 amino acids long. V lost 6 bases and J lost 5; bases outside the gene matches: 11. CDR1 MNHNS and CDR2 SASEGT come from the germline V gene. The DNA of the CDR3 is TGTGCCAGCAGCGGACAGGGCCTTCAAGGGGAGACCCAGTACTTC. It is translated as CASSGQGLQGETQYF.

The genes are TRBV5-1 and TRBJ2-5; D possibly corresponds to TRBD2 (6 bases). From germline, CDR1 is SGHRS and CDR2 YFSETQ. Trimming pared 1 base from V and 2 bases from J, leaving 12 bases between. The CDR3 is 15 amino acids. This CDR3 reads CASSLFGSGQETQYF. The CDR3 region has the DNA TGCGCCAGCAGCTTGTTCGGTAGCGGACAAGAGACCCAGTACTTC. Full variable domain (rest looked up from reference TRBV5-1 and TRBJ2-5): KAGVTQTPRYLIKTRGQQVTLSCSPISGHRSVSWYQQTPGQGLQFLFEYFSETQRNKGNFPGRFSGRQFSNSRSEMNVSTLELGDSALYLCASSLFGSGQETQYFGPGTRLLVL.

The chain employs TRBV7-9 and TRBJ2-7; TRBD2 agrees at 8 bases. With V trimmed by 5 bases and J by 11 bases, 29 bases remained unmatched. This CDR3 is 19 amino acids long. Germline V lookup: CDR1 SEHNR, CDR2 FQNEAQ (reference sequence). This CDR3 is CASSGSGTRPGLAGGAEYF. The CDR3, as DNA: TGTGCCAGCAGCGGATCCGGGACAAGGCCCGGTCTGGCGGGAGGAGCTGAGTACTTC.

Concerning this clone: One end of the junction fails to match germline, which may point to a read error. The V gene is TRBV5-4, the J gene TRBJ2-2; a weak D match, TRBD1 (7 bases). This CDR3 contains 16 residues. The germline gives CDR1 SGHNT, CDR2 YYREEE (reference sequence). CDR3 sequence reads: CASSPAGQSLTGGLFF. CDR3 DNA sequence: TGTGCCAGCAGCCCCGCGGGACAGTCGCTCACCGGGGGGCTGTTTTTT.

V usage is TRBV7-3 and J usage is TRBJ2-7, with TRBD2 identical over 9 bases. Germline CDR1 and CDR2: SGHTA and FQGTGA. The CDR3 runs to 15 residues. With V trimmed by 5 bases and J by 1 base, 6 bases remained unmatched. The CDR3 nucleotides read TGTGCCAGCAGCCCCATGGCGGGAGGGTCCTACGAGCAGTACTTC. As protein: CASSPMAGGSYEQYF.

The V gene is TRBV7-2, the J gene TRBJ2-1; D is possibly TRBD2 (5 bases). The CDR3 is 14 amino acids. In germline, CDR1 is SGHTA, CDR2 FQGNSA. The V end was cut by 1 base, the J end by 3 bases, with 7 bases between. CDR3 residues: CASSLGRVYNEQFF. CDR3 nucleotides: TGTGCCAGCAGCTTAGGGCGGGTCTACAATGAGCAGTTCTTC.

V gene TRBV4-1 combines with J gene TRBJ2-5, with 7 bases that match TRBD1. Germline V lookup: CDR1 MGHRA, CDR2 YSYEKL. The CDR3 sequence is 15 residues long. The J segment lost 5 bases and the V segment lost 2 bases, leaving 8 bases of the junction unmatched. CDR3 in DNA: TGCGCCAGCAGCCAAATAGGGGGCGCAGGGGAGACCCAGTACTTC. It encodes CASSQIGGAGETQYF.

The chain recombines TRBV27 with TRBJ1-1; TRBD1 might be the D (5 bases). V lost 5 bases and J 10 bases, leaving 11 bases between the germline ends. The CDR3 loop spans 11 amino acids. CDR1 is MNHEY and CDR2 is SMNVEV in the germline V gene (reference sequence). The CDR3 DNA follows: TGTGCCAGCAGTGTCGGGGGTCGAGCTTTCTTT. As protein: CASSVGGRAFF.

This clone was detected only once. The chain is built from TRBV5-6 and TRBJ2-5; possible D gene TRBD1, 6 bases. Trimming took off 1 base at V and 1 base at J, with 8 bases between the two ends. Germline CDR1 is SGHDT and CDR2 is YYEEEE. This CDR3 contains 14 residues. The CDR3 sequence: CASSLRQVQETQYF. CDR3 in DNA: TGTGCCAGCAGCTTGAGACAGGTCCAAGAGACCCAGTACTTC. Supplemented by reference TRBV5-6 and TRBJ2-5, the full variable domain reads DAGVTQSPTHLIKTRGQQVTLRCSPKSGHDTVSWYQQALGQGPQFIFQYYEEEERQRGNFPDRFSGHQFPNYSSELNVNALLLGDSALYLCASSLRQVQETQYFGPGTRLLVL.

The chain uses TRBV7-2 and TRBJ2-1, with 11 bases aligning to TRBD2. The CDR3 has 16 amino acids. Unmatched junction bases numbered 7, after V lost 2 bases and J lost 7 bases. Per germline, CDR1 SGHTA and CDR2 FQGNSA. The CDR3 is CASSLPTSGSGNEQFF. CDR3 sequence (DNA): TGTGCCAGCAGCTTACCAACTAGCGGGAGTGGGAATGAGCAGTTCTTC.

The chain uses TRBV19 and TRBJ2-5; D possibly corresponds to TRBD1 (6 bases). From germline, CDR1 is LNHDA and CDR2 SQIVND (reference sequence). With 5 bases removed from V and 9 bases from J, the gap between germline ends came to 16 bases. The CDR3 has 13 residues. The CDR3 bases are TGTGCCAGTAGTCCTGGGCCGTCAGGGGCCCAGTACTTC. Protein: CASSPGPSGAQYF. Supplemented by reference TRBV19 and TRBJ2-5, the full variable domain reads DGGITQSPKYLFRKEGQNVTLSCEQNLNHDAMYWYRQDPGQGLRLIYYSQIVNDFQKGDIAEGYSVSREKKESFPLTVTSAQKNPTAFYLCASSPGPSGAQYFGPGTRLLVL.

The rearrangement joins TRBV2 to TRBJ2-2, with a possible D match to TRBD1 (6 bases). V lost 6 bases and J lost 4, with 12 bases in between. Per germline, CDR1 SNHLY and CDR2 FYNNEI. This CDR3 spans 14 amino acids. The CDR3 region has the DNA TGTGCCAGCAGGGAACAGGGCGGCACCGGGGAGCTGTTTTTT. It encodes CASREQGGTGELFF.

The chain employs TRBV4-1 and TRBJ1-1; unclear D gene. V lost 4 bases and J 10 bases, leaving 13 bases between the germline ends. The CDR3 is made up of 12 amino acids. The germline CDR1 and CDR2 sequences are MGHRA and YSYEKL. This CDR3 is CASSRPGPGAFF. The CDR3 DNA sequence: TGCGCCAGCAGCCGCCCCGGTCCGGGAGCTTTCTTT.

V gene TRBV7-9 combines with J gene TRBJ2-3; no firm D call. Germline assignment: CDR1 SEHNR and CDR2 FQNEAQ (reference sequence). The CDR3 sequence is 14 residues long. Trimming took 0 bases from V and 2 from J, leaving 6 bases between them. Written as DNA, the CDR3 is TGTGCCAGCAGCTTAGCCGACTTCACAGATACGCAGTATTTT. This translates into CASSLADFTDTQYF.

This clone occurred a few times. The V and J genes are TRBV18 and TRBJ2-7; D may be TRBD2 (6 bases). V was trimmed by 3 bases and J by 2 bases, leaving 14 bases between them. The CDR3 spans 15 residues. CDR1 KGHSH and CDR2 LQKENI come from the germline V gene. This CDR3 reads CASSPLEGITYEQYF. DNA of the CDR3: TGTGCCAGCTCACCCCTGGAGGGGATCACCTACGAGCAGTACTTC.

The chain has TRBV19 and TRBJ2-5; the D gene is possibly TRBD2 (6 bases). Per the germline V gene, CDR1 is LNHDA and CDR2 is SQIVND (reference sequence). The CDR3 is made up of 13 amino acids. Trimming shortened V by 9 bases and J by 4 bases, and 15 bases separated the two germline ends. The CDR3 sequence is CASGWRARETQYF. CDR3 nucleotide sequence: TGTGCCAGCGGGTGGAGGGCGCGAGAGACCCAGTACTTC.

This clone was seen a few times. For the CDR3, the DNA is TGTGCCAGCAGTTCTGGGACAGGGCCGGGAACTAATGAAAAACTGTTTTTT. This sequence encodes CASSSGTGPGTNEKLFF. This chain connects TRBV5-8 to TRBJ1-4; 9 bases are shared with TRBD1. CDR1 and CDR2 from the germline V gene are SGHTS and YDEGEE. V trimming: 5 bases; J trimming: 1 base; junction bases outside the gene matches: 9. The CDR3 has 17 residues.

This sequence joins TRBV18 and TRBJ2-1; the D is unclear. The length of the CDR3 is 12 residues. Trimming shortened V by 1 base and J by 9 bases, and 7 bases separated the two germline ends. CDR1 is KGHSH and CDR2 is LQKENI in the germline V gene. The CDR3 region is CASSPQRREQFF. The CDR3 nucleotides read TGTGCCAGCTCACCACAGAGGCGTGAGCAGTTCTTC.

This clone was observed a single time. The chain carries TRBV6-1 and TRBJ2-3; tentative D call: TRBD2 (6 bases). The germline V gene encodes CDR1 MNHNS and CDR2 SASEGT. The V end lost 4 bases, the J end lost 2 bases, and 16 bases lay between the germline ends. This CDR3 contains 16 residues. The CDR3 bases are TGTGCCAGCAGTGTATGGCGGGACCCCTTCACAGATACGCAGTATTTT. Translation gives CASSVWRDPFTDTQYF.

The chain couples TRBV15 to TRBJ2-7; 7 nucleotides line up with TRBD1. The length of the CDR3 is 18 residues. Germline V CDR1 and CDR2: LNHNV, YYDKDF (reference sequence). Trimming removed 0 bases from V and 1 base from J; junction bases left unmatched: 12. In DNA form, the CDR3 reads TGTGCCACCAGCAGAGATTTGAGACGCCGGGACAGTTCCTACGAGCAGTACTTC. It codes for CATSRDLRRRDSSYEQYF.

The V and J genes are TRBV4-2 and TRBJ2-7; maybe TRBD2 (7 bases). The CDR3 consists of 18 residues. The germline V gene encodes CDR1 LGHNA and CDR2 YNFKEQ. The V end lost 0 bases, the J end lost 0 bases, and 18 bases lay between the germline ends. The CDR3 protein is CASSQDQNKGGFSYEQYF. CDR3 nucleotides: TGTGCCAGCAGCCAAGATCAAAACAAGGGGGGGTTCTCCTACGAGCAGTACTTC.

There are a few counts of this clone. The CDR3 nucleotides are TGCGCCAGCAGCCAAGATTTGACAGGGGACCGCAATCAGCCCCAGCATTTT. It translates to CASSQDLTGDRNQPQHF. The chain uses TRBV4-3 and TRBJ1-5; 8 nucleotides match TRBD1. Losses at the gene ends were 0 bases for V and 2 bases for J; bases not matched to a gene: 6. This CDR3 region has 17 residues. Germline loops: CDR1 LGHNA, CDR2 YSLEER.

This clone was seen only a few times. The CDR3 region is CASSHYEHPPYNEQFF. The DNA of the CDR3 is TGCGCCAGCAGCCATTACGAACACCCACCCTACAATGAGCAGTTCTTC. The chain is built from TRBV4-3 and TRBJ2-1, with D unresolved. With 3 bases removed from V and 2 bases from J, the gap between germline ends came to 14 bases. The CDR3 totals 16 residues. Germline values: CDR1 LGHNA, CDR2 YSLEER.

The V and J genes are TRBV5-8 and TRBJ1-2, with a weak D call TRBD1 (6 bases). Germline V gene data show CDR1 as SGHTS and CDR2 as YDEGEE. The CDR3 is 15 amino acids. V lost 0 bases to trimming and J lost 7 bases, with 16 bases between them. The CDR3: CASSLGGGLRLGYTF. The CDR3 DNA reads TGTGCCAGCAGCTTGGGGGGGGGCCTTAGGCTTGGCTACACCTTC.

V is TRBV2 and J is TRBJ1-2; D may be TRBD1 (5 bases). CDR3 size: 15 residues. The germline CDR1 and CDR2 sequences are SNHLY and FYNNEI. Deletions cut 1 base from V and 0 bases from J, with 9 bases between. The CDR3 protein is CASSEGQRANYGYTF. CDR3 bases: TGTGCCAGCAGTGAAGGACAGAGAGCTAACTATGGCTACACCTTC.